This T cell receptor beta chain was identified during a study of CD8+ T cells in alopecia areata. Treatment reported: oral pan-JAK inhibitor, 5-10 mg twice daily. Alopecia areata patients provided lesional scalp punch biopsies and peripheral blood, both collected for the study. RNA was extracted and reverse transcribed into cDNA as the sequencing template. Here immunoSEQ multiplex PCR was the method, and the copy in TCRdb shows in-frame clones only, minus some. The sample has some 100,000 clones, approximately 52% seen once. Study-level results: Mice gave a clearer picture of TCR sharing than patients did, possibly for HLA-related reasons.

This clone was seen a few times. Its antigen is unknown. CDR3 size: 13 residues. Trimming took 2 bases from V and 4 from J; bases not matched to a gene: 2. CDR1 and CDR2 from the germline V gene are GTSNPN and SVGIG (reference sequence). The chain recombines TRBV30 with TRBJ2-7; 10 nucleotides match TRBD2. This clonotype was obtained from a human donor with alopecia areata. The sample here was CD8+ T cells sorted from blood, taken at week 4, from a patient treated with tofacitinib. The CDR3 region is CAWSTTSGYEQYF. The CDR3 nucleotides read TGTGCCTGGAGTACGACTAGCGGGTACGAGCAGTACTTC. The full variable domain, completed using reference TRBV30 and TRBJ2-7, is SQTIHQWPATLVQPVGSPLSLECTVEGTSNPNLYWYRQAAGRGLQLLFYSVGIGQISSEVPQNLSASRPQDRQFILSSKKLLLSDSGFYLCAWSTTSGYEQYFGPGTRLTVT.